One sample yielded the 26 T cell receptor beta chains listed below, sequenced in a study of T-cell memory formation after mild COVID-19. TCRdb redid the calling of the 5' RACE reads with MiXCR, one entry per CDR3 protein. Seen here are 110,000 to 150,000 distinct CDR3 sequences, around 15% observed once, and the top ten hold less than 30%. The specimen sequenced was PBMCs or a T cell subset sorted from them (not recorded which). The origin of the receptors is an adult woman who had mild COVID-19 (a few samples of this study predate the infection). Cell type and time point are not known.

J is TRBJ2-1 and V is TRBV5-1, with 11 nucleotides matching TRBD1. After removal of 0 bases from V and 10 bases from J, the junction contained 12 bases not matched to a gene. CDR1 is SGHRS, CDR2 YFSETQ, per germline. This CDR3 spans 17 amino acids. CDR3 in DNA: TGCGCCAGCAGCTTGGAGGTTATAGGACAGGGGGCTAGGGAGCAGTTCTTC. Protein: CASSLEVIGQGAREQFF.

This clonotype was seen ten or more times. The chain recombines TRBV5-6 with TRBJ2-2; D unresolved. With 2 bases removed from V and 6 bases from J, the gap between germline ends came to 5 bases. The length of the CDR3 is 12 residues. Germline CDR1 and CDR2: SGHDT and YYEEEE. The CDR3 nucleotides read TGTGCCAGCAGCTTTGGGTCCGGGGAGCTGTTTTTT. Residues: CASSFGSGELFF.

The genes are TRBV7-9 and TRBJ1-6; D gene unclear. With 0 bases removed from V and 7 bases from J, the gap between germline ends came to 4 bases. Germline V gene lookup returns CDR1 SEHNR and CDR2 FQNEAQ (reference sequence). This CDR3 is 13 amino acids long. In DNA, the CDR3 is TGTGCCAGCAGCTTAGCGGTGAATTCACCCCTCCACTTT. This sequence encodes CASSLAVNSPLHF.

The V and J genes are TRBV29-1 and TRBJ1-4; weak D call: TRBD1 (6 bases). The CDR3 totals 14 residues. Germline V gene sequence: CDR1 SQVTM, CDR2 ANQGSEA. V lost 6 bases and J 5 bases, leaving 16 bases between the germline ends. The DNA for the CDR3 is TGCAGCGTCACAGCAGGGGTCTCAAATGAAAAACTGTTTTTT. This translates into CSVTAGVSNEKLFF.

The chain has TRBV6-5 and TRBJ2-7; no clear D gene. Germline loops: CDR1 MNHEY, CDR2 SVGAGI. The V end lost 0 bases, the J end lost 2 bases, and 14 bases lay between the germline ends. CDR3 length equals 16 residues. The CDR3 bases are TGTGCCAGCAGTTACTCGTCGGTCAGTGTAACCTACGAGCAGTACTTC. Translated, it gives CASSYSSVSVTYEQYF.

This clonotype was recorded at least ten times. CDR3 protein: CASSQVQFNTGELFF. The CDR3 DNA follows: TGCGCCAGCAGCCAAGTCCAGTTCAACACCGGGGAGCTGTTTTTT. J is TRBJ2-2 and V is TRBV4-1; D uncertain. CDR3 length equals 15 residues. Trimming left V 1 base short and J 2 bases short, with 8 bases between. Germline CDR1 is MGHRA and CDR2 is YSYEKL.

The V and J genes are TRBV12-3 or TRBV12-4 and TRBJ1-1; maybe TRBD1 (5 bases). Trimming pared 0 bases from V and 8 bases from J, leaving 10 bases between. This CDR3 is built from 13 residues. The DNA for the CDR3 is TGTGCCAGCAGTTTAGCGGGGGGATCGGAAGCTTTCTTT. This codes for CASSLAGGSEAFF.

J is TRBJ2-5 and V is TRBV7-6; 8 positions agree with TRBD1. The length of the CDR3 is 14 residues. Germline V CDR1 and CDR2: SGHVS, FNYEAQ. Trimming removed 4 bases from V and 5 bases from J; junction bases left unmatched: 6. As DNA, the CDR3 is TGTGCCAGCAGCTCGACAGGGGAAGGGGAGACCCAGTACTTC. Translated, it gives CASSSTGEGETQYF.

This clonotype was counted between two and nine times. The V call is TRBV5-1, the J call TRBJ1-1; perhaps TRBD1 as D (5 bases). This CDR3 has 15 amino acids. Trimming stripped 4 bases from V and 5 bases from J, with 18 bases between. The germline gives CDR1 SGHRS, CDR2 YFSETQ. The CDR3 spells CASSLRQWRGTEAFF. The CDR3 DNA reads TGCGCCAGCAGCCTCCGACAATGGCGGGGGACTGAAGCTTTCTTT. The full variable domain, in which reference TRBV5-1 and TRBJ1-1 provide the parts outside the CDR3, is KAGVTQTPRYLIKTRGQQVTLSCSPISGHRSVSWYQQTPGQGLQFLFEYFSETQRNKGNFPGRFSGRQFSNSRSEMNVSTLELGDSALYLCASSLRQWRGTEAFFGQGTRLTVV.

The CDR3 DNA sequence: TGTGCCAGCAGCACAGGGGGAACCGGGGAGCTGTTTTTT. It translates to CASSTGGTGELFF. The chain has TRBV6-4 and TRBJ2-2, with 8 bases identical to TRBD1. J was trimmed by 5 bases and V by 6 bases; bases with no gene match: 2. Germline V gives CDR1 MRHNA, CDR2 SNTAGT. The CDR3 extends over 13 amino acids.

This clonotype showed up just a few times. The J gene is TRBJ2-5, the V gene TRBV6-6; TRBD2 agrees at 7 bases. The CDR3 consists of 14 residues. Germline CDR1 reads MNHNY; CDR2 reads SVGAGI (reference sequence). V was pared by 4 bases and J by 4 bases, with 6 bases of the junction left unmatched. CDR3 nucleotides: TGTGCCAGCAGTTTGACTAGCCCAGGAGAGACCCAGTACTTC. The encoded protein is CASSLTSPGETQYF.

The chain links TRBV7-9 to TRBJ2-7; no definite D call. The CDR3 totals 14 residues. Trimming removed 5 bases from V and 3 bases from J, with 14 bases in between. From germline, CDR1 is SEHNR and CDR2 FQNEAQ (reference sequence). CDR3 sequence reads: CASSPPTGYYEQYF. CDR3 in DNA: TGTGCCAGCAGCCCTCCCACTGGGTACTACGAGCAGTACTTC.

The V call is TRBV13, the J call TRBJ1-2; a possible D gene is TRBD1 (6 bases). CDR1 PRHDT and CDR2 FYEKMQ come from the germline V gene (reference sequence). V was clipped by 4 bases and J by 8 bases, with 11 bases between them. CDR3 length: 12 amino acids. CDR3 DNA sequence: TGTGCCAGCAGCTCAGGGGTGCTCGGCTACACCTTC. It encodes CASSSGVLGYTF.

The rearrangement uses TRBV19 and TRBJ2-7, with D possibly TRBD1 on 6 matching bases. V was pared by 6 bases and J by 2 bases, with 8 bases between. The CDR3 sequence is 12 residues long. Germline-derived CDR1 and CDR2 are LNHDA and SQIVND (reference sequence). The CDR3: CASSDRTYEQYF. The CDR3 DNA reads TGTGCCAGTAGCGACAGGACCTACGAGCAGTACTTC.

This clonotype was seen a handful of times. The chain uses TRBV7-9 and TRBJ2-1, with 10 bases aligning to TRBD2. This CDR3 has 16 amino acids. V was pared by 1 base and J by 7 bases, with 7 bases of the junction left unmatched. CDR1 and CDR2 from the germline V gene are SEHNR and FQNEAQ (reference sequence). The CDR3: CASSLVTSGARNEQFF. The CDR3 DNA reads TGTGCCAGCAGCTTAGTAACTAGCGGGGCGAGGAATGAGCAGTTCTTC.

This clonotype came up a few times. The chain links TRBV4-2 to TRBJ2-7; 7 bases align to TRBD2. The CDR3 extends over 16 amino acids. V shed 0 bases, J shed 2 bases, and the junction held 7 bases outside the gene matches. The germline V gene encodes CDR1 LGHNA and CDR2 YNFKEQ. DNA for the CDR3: TGTGCCAGCAGCCAAGAAAGATTTGGACTAGCCTACGAGCAGTACTTC. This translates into CASSQERFGLAYEQYF.

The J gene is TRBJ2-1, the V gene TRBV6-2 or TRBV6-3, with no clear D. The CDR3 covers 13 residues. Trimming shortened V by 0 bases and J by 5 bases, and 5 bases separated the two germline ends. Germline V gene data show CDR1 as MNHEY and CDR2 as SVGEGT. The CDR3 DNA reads TGTGCCAGCAGTTACTCTGCCGACAATGAGCAGTTCTTC. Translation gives CASSYSADNEQFF.

CDR3 protein: CASTGPNTEAFF. The CDR3 DNA reads TGTGCCAGCACAGGCCCGAACACTGAAGCTTTCTTT. This chain links TRBV6-1 with TRBJ1-1; unclear D gene. Trimming cost V 7 bases and J 1 base, with 7 bases left between them. CDR1 MNHNS and CDR2 SASEGT come from the germline V gene. This CDR3 has 12 residues.

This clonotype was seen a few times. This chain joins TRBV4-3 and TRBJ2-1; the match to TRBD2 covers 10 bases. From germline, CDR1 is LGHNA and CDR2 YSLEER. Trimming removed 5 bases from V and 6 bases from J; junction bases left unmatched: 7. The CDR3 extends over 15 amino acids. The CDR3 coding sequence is TGCGCCAGCAGCGCAGGGACTAGCGTCGCCAATGAGCAGTTCTTC. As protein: CASSAGTSVANEQFF.

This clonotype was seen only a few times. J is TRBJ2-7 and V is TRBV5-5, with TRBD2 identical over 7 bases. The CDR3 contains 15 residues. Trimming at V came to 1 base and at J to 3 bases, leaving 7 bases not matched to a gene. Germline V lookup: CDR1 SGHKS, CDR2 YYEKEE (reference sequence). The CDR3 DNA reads TGTGCCAGCAGCTTGCGGGCTAGCGGACTCTACGAGCAGTACTTC. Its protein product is CASSLRASGLYEQYF. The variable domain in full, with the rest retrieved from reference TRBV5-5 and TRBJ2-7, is DAGVTQSPTHLIKTRGQQVTLRCSPISGHKSVSWYQQVLGQGPQFIFQYYEKEERGRGNFPDRFSARQFPNYSSELNVNALLLGDSALYLCASSLRASGLYEQYFGPGTRLTVT.

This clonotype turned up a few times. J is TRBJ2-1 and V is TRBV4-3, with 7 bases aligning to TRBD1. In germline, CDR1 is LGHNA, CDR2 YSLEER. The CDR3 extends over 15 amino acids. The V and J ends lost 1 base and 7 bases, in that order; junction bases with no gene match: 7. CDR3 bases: TGCGCCAGCAGCCAAGGTATGGGACAGTGGAATGAGCAGTTCTTC. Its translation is CASSQGMGQWNEQFF.

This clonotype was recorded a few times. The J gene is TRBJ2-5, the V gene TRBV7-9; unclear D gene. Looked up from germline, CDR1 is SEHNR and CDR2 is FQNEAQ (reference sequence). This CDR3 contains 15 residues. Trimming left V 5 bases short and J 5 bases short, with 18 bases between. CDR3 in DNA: TGTGCCAGCAGCCCCCCGCCTGGAACAGAGGAGACCCAGTACTTC. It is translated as CASSPPPGTEETQYF.

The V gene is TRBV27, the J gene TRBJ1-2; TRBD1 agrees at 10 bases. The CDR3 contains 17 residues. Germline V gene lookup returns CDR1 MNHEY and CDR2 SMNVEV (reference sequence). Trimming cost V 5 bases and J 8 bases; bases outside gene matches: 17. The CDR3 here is CASSHSPPGQGIWGYTF. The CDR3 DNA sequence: TGTGCCAGCAGTCACTCACCTCCGGGACAGGGGATCTGGGGCTACACCTTC.

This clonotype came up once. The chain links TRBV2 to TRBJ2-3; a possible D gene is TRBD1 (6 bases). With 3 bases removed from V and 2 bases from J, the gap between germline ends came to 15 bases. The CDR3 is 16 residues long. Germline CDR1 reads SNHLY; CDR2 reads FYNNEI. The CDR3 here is CASSDGQGRPTDTQYF. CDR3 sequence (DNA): TGTGCCAGCAGTGACGGCCAGGGGCGCCCCACAGATACGCAGTATTTT.

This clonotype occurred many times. The CDR3 DNA reads as TGCAGCGTTGCAGGGGGCTATGGCTACACCTTC. Its translation: CSVAGGYGYTF. The chain recombines TRBV29-1 with TRBJ1-2; 7 bases align to TRBD1. The CDR3 is 11 amino acids. The germline V gene has CDR1 SQVTM and CDR2 ANQGSEA. V was clipped by 4 bases and J by 4 bases; unmatched bases: 0.

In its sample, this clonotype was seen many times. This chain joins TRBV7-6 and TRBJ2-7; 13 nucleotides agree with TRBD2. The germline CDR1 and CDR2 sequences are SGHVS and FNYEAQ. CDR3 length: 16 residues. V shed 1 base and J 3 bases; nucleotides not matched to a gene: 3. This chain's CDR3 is CASSLGTSGSHYEQYF. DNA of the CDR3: TGTGCCAGCAGCTTAGGGACTAGCGGGAGCCACTACGAGCAGTACTTC.